The 2 T cell receptor beta chains in this list originate from one sample, sequenced in a study of blood T cell repertoires in COVID-19. Using immunoSEQ multiplex PCR, the repertoire was profiled, and TCRdb retains in-frame clones only, with some absent. This table holds tens of thousands of clones, 80% to 90% found once. Sequenced: peripheral blood. The origin of the receptors is a man aged 60 to 75 with active COVID-19.

The rearrangement uses TRBV9 and TRBJ2-3; 7 bases are a match to TRBD2. The CDR3 runs 16 residues. The germline CDR1 and CDR2 sequences are SGDLS and YYNGEE. V lost 3 bases and J lost 3; bases outside the gene matches: 10. The CDR3 is CASSALAARSTDTQYF. The CDR3 bases are TGTGCCAGCAGCGCTCTAGCGGCCCGAAGTACAGATACGCAGTATTTT.

The chain couples TRBV6-6 to TRBJ2-3; D is uncertain. Trimming cost V 7 bases and J 0 bases, with 2 bases left between them. The germline gives CDR1 MNHNY, CDR2 SVGAGI (reference sequence). The CDR3 consists of 11 residues. The CDR3 region has the DNA TGTGCCAGCACGAGCACAGATACGCAGTATTTT. Its translation is CASTSTDTQYF.